This entry is about one TCR beta chain. This clone was observed a handful of times. Which antigen it targets is not known. Gene names, together with germline sequences, are murine for this receptor. Sequencing ends 4 residues short of the CDR3 end; the germline J gene provides the rest. This specimen includes other DNA sequences encoding the same CDR3. This sample was taken from a study of CD8+ T cells in alopecia areata (dated by TCRdb to the late 2010s). Context from the whole study: Skin from C3H/HeJ donors with spontaneous alopecia (roughly 6-12 months old) was grafted onto female C3H/HeJ recipients that were about 6-10 weeks old. In both human patients and the C3H/HeJ mouse model, the study applied high-throughput TCRbeta sequencing to look at T cell clonal expansion in alopecia areata. In humans, TCRbeta sequencing was performed on scalp tissue and on sorted CD4+ and CD8+ peripheral blood T cells from healthy controls and from patients with patchy or totalis/universalis alopecia areata. Scalp clonality was compared across normal scalp (n=4), patchy alopecia areata scalp (n=8), and alopecia totalis/universalis scalp (n=8). The RNA source kit depended on sample type: the PAXgene miRNA kit for fixed scalp, the miRNeasy kit for PBMCs, and the RNeasy kit for mouse skin. immunoSEQ multiplex PCR using 35 Vbeta forward primers and 13 Jbeta reverse primers was used to amplify TCRbeta CDR3 regions.

What the study reported, not specific to this receptor: Lesional scalp, especially in alopecia totalis/universalis, showed higher clonality and more expanded CD8+ clones than normal scalp, suggesting antigenic drive. TCR sequences shared between patients were less clear than in mice, possibly partly because of HLA diversity in the patient population. Unlike mouse skin, which is dominated by gammadelta T cells, normal human skin has resident alphabeta T cells that are also sequenced, and this complicates analysis of the scalp TCR repertoire.

Pooled mouse cutaneous lymph node cells were stained for CD4, CD8alpha, NKG2D, NKG2ACE and other markers and were then sorted on a BD Influx. Library construction relied on the immunoSEQ multiplex PCR assay. RNA was extracted from all samples and reverse transcribed into cDNA as template for TCR sequencing. First-strand cDNA was synthesized using SuperScript III with a 2:1 mix of oligo-dT and random hexamers. A synthetic immune receptor repertoire was used to gauge amplification bias, and whatever bias remained was removed computationally. Sequencing of the libraries was done on Illumina HiSeq using 60 bp reads that spanned the CDR3 and were read from J toward V. In the source study's methods: Raw reads were preprocessed for error removal, and CDR3 was defined according to IMGT conventions as running from the conserved cysteine to phenylalanine. Clonality was computed by normalizing Shannon entropy by log2 of the number of productive unique TCRs and subtracting the result from 1. Whether scalp clones were CD4 or CD8 was inferred by matching scalp TCRbeta sequences against CD4 and CD8 repertoires sorted from blood. The source is immuneACCESS, and TCRdb retained only in-frame sequences with V and J called. Part of the clones is not carried over; for the studies checked, unresolved V genes explain less than half of this, and the remainder is unexplained. That table supplies the V and J calls and clone size; D and trimming were determined from the DNA. This sample has 200,000 to 300,000 clones, none of them a singleton. 1.2% of the sample belongs to the ten largest clones.

Ends trimmed: V by 1 base, J by 0 bases; bases unmatched to a gene: 1. CDR1 and CDR2, per the germline V gene (reference sequence), are LGHNA and YNLKQL. The CDR3 numbers 15 residues from cysteine through phenylalanine. The DNA has 33 bases, all within the CDR3, and is read from base 1. Sequenced: CD4+ T cells sorted from a lymph node. This clonotype was obtained from a C3H/HeJ mouse with alopecia areata. The strain in question carries the MHC haplotype H2-k. The sequence is built from TRBV5 and TRBJ2-4; TRBD2 fits 7 bases in the junction. CDR3 DNA, as far as it was read: TGTGCCAGCAGCCAAGTTGGGGGGAGTCAAAAC. The translation is CASSQVGGSQN. The entire CDR3 reads CASSQVGGSQNTLYF.